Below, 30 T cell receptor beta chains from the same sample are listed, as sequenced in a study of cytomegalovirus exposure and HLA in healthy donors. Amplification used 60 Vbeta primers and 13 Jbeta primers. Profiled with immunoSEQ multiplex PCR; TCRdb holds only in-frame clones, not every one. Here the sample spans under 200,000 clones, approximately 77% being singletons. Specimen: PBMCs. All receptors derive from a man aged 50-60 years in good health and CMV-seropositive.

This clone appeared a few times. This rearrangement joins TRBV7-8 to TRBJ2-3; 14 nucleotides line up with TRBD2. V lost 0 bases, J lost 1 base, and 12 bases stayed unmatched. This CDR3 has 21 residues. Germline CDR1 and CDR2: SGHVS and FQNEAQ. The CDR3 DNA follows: TGTGCCAGCAGCTTAGCGAGGTTCGGACTAGCGGGGGGTAGGGGCACAGATACGCAGTATTTT. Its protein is CASSLARFGLAGGRGTDTQYF.

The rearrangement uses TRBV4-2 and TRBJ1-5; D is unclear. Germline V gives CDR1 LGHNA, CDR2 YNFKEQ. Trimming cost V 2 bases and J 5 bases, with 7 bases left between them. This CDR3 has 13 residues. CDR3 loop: CASSQLYDQPQHF. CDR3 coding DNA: TGTGCCAGCAGCCAACTGTATGATCAGCCCCAGCATTTT.

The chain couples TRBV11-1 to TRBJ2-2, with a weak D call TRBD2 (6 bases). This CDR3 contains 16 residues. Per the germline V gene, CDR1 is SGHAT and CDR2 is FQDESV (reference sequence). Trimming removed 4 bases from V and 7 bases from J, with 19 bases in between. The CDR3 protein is CASSSPPGVRGGELFF. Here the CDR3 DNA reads TGTGCCAGCAGCTCCCCCCCGGGGGTGCGCGGCGGGGAGCTGTTTTTT.

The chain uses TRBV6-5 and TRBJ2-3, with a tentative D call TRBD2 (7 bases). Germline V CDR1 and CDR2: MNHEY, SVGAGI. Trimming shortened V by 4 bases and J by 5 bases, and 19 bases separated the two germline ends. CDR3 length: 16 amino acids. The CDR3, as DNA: TGTGCCAGCAGTTCCGCGGGGGCCCAGGGCGTAGATACGCAGTATTTT. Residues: CASSSAGAQGVDTQYF.

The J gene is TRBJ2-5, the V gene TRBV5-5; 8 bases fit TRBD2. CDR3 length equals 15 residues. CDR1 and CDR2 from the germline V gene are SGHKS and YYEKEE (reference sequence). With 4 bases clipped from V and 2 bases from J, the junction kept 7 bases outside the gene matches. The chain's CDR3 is CASSLPAGGQETQYF. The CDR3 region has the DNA TGTGCCAGCAGCCTACCGGCGGGGGGACAAGAGACCCAGTACTTC.

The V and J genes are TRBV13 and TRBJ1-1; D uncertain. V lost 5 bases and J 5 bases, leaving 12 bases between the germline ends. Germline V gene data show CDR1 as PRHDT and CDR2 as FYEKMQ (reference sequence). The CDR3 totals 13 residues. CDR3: CASSRTGLTEAFF. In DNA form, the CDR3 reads TGTGCCAGCAGCCGAACGGGGTTAACTGAAGCTTTCTTT.

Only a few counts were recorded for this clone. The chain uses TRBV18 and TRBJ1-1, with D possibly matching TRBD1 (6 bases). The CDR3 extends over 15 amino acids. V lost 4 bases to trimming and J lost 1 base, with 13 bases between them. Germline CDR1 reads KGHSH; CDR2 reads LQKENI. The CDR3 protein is CASSLQGSRNTEAFF. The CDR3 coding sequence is TGTGCCAGCTCACTACAGGGATCTAGGAACACTGAAGCTTTCTTT.

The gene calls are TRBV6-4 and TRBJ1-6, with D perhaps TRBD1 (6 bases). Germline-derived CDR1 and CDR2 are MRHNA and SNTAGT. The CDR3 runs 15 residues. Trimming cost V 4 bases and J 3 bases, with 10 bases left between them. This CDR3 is CASSADSFYNSPLHF. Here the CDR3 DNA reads TGTGCCAGCAGTGCGGACAGTTTCTATAATTCACCCCTCCACTTT.

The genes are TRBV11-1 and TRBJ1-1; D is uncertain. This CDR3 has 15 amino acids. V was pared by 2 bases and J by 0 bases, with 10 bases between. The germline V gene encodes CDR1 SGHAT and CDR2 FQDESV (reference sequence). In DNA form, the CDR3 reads TGTGCCAGCAGCTTAATTACCGGGGTGAACACTGAAGCTTTCTTT. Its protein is CASSLITGVNTEAFF.

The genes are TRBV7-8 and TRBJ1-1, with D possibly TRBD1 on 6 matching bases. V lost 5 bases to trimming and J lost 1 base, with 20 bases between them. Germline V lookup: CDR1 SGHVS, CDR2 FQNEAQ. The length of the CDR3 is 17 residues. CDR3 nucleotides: TGTGCCAGCAGCCCCTTCTACGGACAGACACAGAACACTGAAGCTTTCTTT. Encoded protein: CASSPFYGQTQNTEAFF.

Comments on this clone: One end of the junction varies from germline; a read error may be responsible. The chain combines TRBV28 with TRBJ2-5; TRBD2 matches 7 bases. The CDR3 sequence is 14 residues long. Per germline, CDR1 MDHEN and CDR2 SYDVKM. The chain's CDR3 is CASSLMQGGETHYF. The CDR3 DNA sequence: TGTGCCAGCAGTTTAATGCAGGGAGGGGAGACCCATTACTTC. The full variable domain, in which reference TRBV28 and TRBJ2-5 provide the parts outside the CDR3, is DVKVTQSSRYLVKRTGEKVFLECVQDMDHENMFWYRQDPGLGLRLIYFSYDVKMKEKGDIPEGYSVSREKKERFSLILESASTNQTSMYLCASSLMQGGETHYFGPGTRLLVL.

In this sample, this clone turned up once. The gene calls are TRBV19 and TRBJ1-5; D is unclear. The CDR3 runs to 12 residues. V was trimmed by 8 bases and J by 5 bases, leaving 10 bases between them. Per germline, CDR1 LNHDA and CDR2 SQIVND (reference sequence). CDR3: CASWERDQPQHF. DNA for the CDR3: TGTGCCAGTTGGGAGAGGGATCAGCCCCAGCATTTT.

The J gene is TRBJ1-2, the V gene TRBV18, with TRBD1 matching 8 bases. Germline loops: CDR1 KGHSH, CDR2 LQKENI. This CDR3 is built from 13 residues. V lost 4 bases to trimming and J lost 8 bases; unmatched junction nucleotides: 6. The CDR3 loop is CASSLTGQGGYTF. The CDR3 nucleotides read TGTGCCAGCTCACTTACTGGACAGGGCGGCTACACCTTC.

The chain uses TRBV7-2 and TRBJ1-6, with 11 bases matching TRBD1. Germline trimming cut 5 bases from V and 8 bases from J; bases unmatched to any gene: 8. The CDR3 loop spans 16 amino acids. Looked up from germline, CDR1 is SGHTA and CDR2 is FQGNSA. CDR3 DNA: TGTGCCAGCAGCACCGGACAGGGGGCTTCGTATTCACCCCTCCACTTT. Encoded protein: CASSTGQGASYSPLHF.

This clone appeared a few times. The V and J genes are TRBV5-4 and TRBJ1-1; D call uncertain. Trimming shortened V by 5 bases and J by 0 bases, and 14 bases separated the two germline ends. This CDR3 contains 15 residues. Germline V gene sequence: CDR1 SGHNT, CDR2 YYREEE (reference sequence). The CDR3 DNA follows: TGTGCCAGCAGTTTACCGGCGGGCATGAACACTGAAGCTTTCTTT. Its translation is CASSLPAGMNTEAFF.

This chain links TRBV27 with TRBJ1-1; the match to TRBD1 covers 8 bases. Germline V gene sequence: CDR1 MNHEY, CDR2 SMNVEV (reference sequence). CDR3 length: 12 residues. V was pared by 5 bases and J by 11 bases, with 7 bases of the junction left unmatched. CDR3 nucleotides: TGTGCCAGCAGTCCGGACAGGGAACGGGCTTTCTTT. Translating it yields CASSPDRERAFF.

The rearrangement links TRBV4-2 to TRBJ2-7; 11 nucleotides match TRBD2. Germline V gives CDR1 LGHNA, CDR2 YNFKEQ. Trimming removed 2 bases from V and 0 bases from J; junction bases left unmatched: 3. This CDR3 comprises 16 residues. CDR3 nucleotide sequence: TGTGCCAGCAGCCAACTAGCGGGGGGCGACTCCTACGAGCAGTACTTC. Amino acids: CASSQLAGGDSYEQYF.

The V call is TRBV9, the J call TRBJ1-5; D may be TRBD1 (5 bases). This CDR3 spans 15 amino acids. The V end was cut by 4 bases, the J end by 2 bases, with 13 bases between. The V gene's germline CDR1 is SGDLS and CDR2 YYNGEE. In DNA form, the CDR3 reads TGTGCCAGCAGCAGGGGAGGTTCCCGCAATCAGCCCCAGCATTTT. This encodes CASSRGGSRNQPQHF.

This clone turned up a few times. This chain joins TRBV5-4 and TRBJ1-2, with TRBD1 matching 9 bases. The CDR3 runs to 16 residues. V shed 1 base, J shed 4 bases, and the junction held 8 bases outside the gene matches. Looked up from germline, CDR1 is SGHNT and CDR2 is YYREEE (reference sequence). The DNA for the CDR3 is TGTGCCAGCAGCTTGTTTGGGACAGGGTTCTCCTATGGCTACACCTTC. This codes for CASSLFGTGFSYGYTF.

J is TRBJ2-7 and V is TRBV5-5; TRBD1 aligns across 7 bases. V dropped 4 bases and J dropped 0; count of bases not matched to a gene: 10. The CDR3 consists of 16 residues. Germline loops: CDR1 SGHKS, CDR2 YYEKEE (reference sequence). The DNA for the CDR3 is TGTGCCAGCAGCGCCGATCCGGGACAGATCTCCTACGAGCAGTACTTC. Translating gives CASSADPGQISYEQYF.

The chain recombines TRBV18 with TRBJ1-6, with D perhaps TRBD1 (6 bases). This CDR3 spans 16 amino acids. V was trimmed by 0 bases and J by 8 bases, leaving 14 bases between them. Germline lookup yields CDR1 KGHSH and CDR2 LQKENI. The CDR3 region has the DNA TGTGCCAGCTCACCACCCGGCAGGGGCCACGATTCACCCCTCCACTTT. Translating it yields CASSPPGRGHDSPLHF.

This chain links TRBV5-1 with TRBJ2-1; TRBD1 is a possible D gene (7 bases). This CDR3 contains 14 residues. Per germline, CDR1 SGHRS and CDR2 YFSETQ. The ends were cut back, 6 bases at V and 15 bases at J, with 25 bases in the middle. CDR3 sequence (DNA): TGCGCCAGCACGGGGCGCGAGGAGGGACAGACTCGGTTCTTC. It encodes CASTGREEGQTRFF.

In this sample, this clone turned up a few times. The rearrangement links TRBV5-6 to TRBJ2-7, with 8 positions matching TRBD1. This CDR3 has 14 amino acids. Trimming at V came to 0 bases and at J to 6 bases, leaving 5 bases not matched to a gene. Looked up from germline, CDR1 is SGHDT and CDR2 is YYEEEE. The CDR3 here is CASSLGTGMFEQYF. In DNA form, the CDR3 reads TGTGCCAGCAGCTTGGGGACAGGGATGTTCGAGCAGTACTTC.

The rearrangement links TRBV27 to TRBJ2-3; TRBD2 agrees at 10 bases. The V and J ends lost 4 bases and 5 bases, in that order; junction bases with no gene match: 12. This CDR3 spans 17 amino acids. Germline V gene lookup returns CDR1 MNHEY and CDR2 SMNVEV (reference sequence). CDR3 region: CASSSLPQRGGLDTQYF. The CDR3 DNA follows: TGTGCCAGCAGTTCCCTCCCCCAGCGGGGGGGGCTAGATACGCAGTATTTT.

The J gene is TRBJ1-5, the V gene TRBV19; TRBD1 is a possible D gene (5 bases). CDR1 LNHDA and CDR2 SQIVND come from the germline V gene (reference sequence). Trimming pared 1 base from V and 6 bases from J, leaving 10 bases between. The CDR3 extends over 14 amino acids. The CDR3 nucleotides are TGTGCCAGTAGTATAGCCCAGGGTTTTCAGCCCCAGCATTTT. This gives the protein CASSIAQGFQPQHF. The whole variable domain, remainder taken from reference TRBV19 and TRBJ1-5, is DGGITQSPKYLFRKEGQNVTLSCEQNLNHDAMYWYRQDPGQGLRLIYYSQIVNDFQKGDIAEGYSVSREKKESFPLTVTSAQKNPTAFYLCASSIAQGFQPQHFGDGTRLSIL.

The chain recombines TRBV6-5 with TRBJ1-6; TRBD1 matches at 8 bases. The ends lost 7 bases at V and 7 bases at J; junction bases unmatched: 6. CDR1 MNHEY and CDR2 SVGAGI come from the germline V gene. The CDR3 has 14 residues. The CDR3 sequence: CASNPDRANSPLHF. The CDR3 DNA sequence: TGTGCCAGCAACCCGGACAGGGCAAATTCACCCCTCCACTTT.

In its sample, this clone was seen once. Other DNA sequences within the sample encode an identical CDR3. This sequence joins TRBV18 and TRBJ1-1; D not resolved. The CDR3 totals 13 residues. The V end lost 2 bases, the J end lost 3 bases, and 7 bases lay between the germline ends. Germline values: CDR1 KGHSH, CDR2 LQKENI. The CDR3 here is CASSPTEYTEAFF. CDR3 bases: TGTGCCAGCTCACCAACAGAGTACACTGAAGCTTTCTTT. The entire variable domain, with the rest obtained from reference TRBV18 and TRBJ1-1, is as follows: NAGVMQNPRHLVRRRGQEARLRCSPMKGHSHVYWYRQLPEEGLKFMVYLQKENIIDESGMPKERFSAEFPKEGPSILRIQQVVRGDSAAYFCASSPTEYTEAFFGQGTRLTVV.

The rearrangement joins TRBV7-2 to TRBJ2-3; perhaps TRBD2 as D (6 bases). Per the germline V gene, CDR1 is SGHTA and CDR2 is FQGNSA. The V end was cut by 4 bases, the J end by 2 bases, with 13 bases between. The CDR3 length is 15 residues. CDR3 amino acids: CASSSWAGSTDTQYF. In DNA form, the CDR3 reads TGTGCCAGCAGCTCATGGGCGGGGTCCACAGATACGCAGTATTTT.

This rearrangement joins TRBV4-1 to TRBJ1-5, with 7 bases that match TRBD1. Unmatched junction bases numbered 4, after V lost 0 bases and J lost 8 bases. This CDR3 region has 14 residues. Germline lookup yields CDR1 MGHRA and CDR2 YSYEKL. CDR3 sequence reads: CASSQETGNEPQHF. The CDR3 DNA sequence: TGCGCCAGCAGCCAAGAGACAGGGAACGAGCCCCAGCATTTT.

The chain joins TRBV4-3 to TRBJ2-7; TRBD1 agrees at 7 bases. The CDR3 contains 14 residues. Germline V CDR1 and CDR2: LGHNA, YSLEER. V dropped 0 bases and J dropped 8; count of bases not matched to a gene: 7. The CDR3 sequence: CASSQDERGRQQYF. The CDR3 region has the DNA TGCGCCAGCAGCCAAGATGAGAGGGGGCGTCAGCAGTACTTC.